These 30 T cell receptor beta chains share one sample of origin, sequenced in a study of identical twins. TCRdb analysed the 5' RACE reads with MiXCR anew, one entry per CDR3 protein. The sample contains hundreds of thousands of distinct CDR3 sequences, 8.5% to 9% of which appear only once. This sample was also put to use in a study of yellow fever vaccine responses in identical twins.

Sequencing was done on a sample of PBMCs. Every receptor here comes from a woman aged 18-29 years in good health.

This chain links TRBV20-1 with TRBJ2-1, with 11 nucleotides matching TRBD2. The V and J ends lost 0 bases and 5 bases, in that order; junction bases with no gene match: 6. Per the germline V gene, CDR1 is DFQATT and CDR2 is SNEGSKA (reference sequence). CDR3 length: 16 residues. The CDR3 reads CSARDLTSGVDNEQFF. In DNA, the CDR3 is TGCAGTGCTAGAGACCTGACTAGCGGGGTTGACAATGAGCAGTTCTTC.

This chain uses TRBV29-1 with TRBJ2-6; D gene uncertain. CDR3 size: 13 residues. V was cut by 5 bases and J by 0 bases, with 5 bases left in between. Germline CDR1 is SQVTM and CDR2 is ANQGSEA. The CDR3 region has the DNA TGCAGCGTTCAAATCTCTGGGGCCAACGTCCTGACTTTC. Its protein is CSVQISGANVLTF.

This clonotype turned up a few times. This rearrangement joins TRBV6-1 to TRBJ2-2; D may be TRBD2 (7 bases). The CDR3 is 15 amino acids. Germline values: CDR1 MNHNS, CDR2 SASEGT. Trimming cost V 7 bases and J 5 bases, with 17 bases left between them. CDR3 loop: CASTPRGARTGELFF. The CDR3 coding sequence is TGTGCCAGCACCCCCCGGGGGGCGAGGACCGGGGAGCTGTTTTTT.

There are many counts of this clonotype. For the CDR3, the DNA is TGCAGTGCTAGAGACCTAGGTTCTGCGAATGAGCAGTTCTTC. It yields the protein CSARDLGSANEQFF. V is TRBV20-1 and J is TRBJ2-1; no firm D call. V gave up 0 bases and J gave up 7 bases, with 13 bases separating them. Looked up from germline, CDR1 is DFQATT and CDR2 is SNEGSKA (reference sequence). The CDR3 loop spans 14 amino acids.

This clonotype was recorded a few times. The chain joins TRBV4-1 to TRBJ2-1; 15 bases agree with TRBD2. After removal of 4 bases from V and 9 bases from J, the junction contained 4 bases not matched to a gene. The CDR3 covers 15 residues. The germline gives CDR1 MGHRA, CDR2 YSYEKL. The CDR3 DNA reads TGCGCCAGCAGCCCCTGGACTAGCGGGAGGGCTGAGCAGTTCTTC. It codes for CASSPWTSGRAEQFF.

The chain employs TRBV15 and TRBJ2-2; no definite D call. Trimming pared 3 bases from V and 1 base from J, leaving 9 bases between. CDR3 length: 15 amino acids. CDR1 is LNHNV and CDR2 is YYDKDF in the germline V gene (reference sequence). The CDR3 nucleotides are TGTGCCACCAGCAGCTCAACGGGGAACACCGGGGAGCTGTTTTTT. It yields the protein CATSSSTGNTGELFF.

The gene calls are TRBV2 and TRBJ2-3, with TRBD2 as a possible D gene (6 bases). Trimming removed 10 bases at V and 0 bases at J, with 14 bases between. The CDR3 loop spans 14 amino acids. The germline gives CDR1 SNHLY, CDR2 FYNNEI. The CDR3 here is CATGDFHSTDTQYF. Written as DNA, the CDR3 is TGTGCCACGGGGGACTTTCATAGCACAGATACGCAGTATTTT.

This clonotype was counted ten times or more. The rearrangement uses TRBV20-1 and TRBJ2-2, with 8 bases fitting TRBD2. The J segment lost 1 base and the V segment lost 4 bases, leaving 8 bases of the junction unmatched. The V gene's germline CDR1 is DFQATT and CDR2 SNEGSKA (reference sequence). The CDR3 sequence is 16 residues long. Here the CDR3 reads CSAMIPGLENTGELFF. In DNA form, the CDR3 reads TGCAGTGCTATGATACCGGGACTAGAGAACACCGGGGAGCTGTTTTTT.

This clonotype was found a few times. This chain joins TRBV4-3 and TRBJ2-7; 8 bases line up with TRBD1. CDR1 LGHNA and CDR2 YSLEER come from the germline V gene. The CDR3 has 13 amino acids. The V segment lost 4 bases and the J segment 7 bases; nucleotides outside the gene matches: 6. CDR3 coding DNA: TGCGCCAGCAGCCGAGACAGGGGAGTGGAGCAGTACTTC. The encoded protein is CASSRDRGVEQYF.

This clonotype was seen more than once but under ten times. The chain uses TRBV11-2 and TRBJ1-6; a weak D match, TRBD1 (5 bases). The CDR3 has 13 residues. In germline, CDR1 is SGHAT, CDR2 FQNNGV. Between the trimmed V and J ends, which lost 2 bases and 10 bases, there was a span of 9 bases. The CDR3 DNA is TGTGCCAGCAGCTTAAGGGACGCCTCACCCCTCCACTTT. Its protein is CASSLRDASPLHF.

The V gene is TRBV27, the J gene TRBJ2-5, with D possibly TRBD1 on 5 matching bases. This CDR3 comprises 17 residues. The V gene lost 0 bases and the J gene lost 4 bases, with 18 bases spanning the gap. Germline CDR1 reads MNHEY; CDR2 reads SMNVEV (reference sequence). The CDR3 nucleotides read TGTGCCAGCAGTTTATCGGGGAAACAGGTTTTCTCAGAGACCCAGTACTTC. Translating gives CASSLSGKQVFSETQYF.

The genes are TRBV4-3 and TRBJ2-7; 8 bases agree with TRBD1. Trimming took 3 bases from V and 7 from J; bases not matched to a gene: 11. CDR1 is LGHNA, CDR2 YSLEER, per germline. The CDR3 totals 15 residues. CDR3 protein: CASSQDDRGPREQYF. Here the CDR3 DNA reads TGCGCCAGCAGCCAGGATGACAGGGGCCCAAGAGAGCAGTACTTC.

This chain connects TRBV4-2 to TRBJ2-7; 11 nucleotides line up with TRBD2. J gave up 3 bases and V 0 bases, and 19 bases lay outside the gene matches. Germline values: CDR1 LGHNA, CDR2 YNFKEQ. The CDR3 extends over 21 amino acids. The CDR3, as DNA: TGTGCCAGCAGCCAAGAGTTCGAGGGGAGTAGCGGGAGGGATAGGGACTACGAGCAGTACTTC. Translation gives CASSQEFEGSSGRDRDYEQYF.

The CDR3 nucleotides are TGTGCCAGCACCGCCCGGGAGGGGCCTAGCACAGATACGCAGTATTTT. As protein: CASTAREGPSTDTQYF. The chain links TRBV7-9 to TRBJ2-3; 8 bases are shared with TRBD2. Germline trimming cut 7 bases from V and 0 bases from J; bases unmatched to any gene: 9. The CDR3 is 16 amino acids. Germline values: CDR1 SEHNR, CDR2 FQNEAQ (reference sequence). Using reference TRBV7-9 and TRBJ2-3 for the parts outside the CDR3, the full variable domain is DTGVSQNPRHKITKRGQNVTFRCDPISEHNRLYWYRQTLGQGPEFLTYFQNEAQLEKSRLLSDRFSAERPKGSFSTLEIQRTEQGDSAMYLCASTAREGPSTDTQYFGPGTRLTVL.

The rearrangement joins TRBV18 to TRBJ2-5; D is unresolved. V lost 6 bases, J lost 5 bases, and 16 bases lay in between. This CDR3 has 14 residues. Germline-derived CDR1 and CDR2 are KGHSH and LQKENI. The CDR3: CASSPSRNGETQYF. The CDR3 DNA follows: TGTGCCAGCTCGCCATCAAGAAACGGGGAGACCCAGTACTTC.

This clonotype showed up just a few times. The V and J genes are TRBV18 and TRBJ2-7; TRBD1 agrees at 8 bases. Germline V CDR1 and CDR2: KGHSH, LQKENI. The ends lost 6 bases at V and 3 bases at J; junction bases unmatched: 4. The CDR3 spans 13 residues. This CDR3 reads CASSPGGYYEQYF. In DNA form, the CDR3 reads TGTGCCAGCTCCCCAGGGGGCTACTACGAGCAGTACTTC.

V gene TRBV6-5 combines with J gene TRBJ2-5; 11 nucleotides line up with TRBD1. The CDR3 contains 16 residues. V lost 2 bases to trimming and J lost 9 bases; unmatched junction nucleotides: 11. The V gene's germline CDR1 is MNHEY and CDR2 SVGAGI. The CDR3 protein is CASSYTGTGGKWAQYF. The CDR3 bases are TGTGCCAGCAGTTACACCGGGACAGGGGGGAAATGGGCCCAGTACTTC.

CDR3 sequence reads: CASSYGGTAKAIAKNIQYF. In nucleotides, the CDR3 is TGTGCCAGCAGTTATGGCGGGACAGCGAAAGCTATAGCCAAAAACATTCAGTACTTC. The rearrangement uses TRBV6-5 and TRBJ2-4, with D tentatively TRBD1 (7 bases). CDR1 is MNHEY and CDR2 is SVGAGI in the germline V gene. The CDR3 spans 19 residues. The V end lost 3 bases, the J end lost 0 bases, and 21 bases lay between the germline ends.

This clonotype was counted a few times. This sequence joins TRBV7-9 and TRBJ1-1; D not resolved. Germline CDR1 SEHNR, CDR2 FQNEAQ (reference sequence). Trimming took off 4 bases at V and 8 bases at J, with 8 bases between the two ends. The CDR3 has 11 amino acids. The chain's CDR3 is CASSSSFEAFF. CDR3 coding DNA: TGTGCCAGCAGCTCCTCCTTCGAAGCTTTCTTT.

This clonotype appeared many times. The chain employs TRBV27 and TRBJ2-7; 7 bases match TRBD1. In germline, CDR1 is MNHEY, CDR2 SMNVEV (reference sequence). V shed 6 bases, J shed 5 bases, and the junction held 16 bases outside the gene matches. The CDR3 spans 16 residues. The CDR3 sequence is CASRPTGAPFEDEQYF. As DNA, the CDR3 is TGTGCCAGCAGACCTACAGGGGCCCCTTTCGAGGACGAGCAGTACTTC.

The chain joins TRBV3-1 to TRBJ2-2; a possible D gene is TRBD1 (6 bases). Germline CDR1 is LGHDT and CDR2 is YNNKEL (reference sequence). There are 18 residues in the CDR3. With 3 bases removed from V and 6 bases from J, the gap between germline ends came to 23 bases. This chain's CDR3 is CASSHYAKSTGPAGELFF. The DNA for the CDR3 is TGTGCCAGCAGCCACTATGCTAAATCTACAGGGCCAGCCGGGGAGCTGTTTTTT.

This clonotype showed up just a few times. The CDR3 sequence: CASSSDRGGNEQFF. The CDR3 DNA reads as TGTGCCAGCAGCTCAGACAGGGGGGGGAATGAGCAGTTCTTC. This chain joins TRBV7-9 and TRBJ2-1, with 9 bases fitting TRBD1. The CDR3 sequence is 14 residues long. Germline V gene lookup returns CDR1 SEHNR and CDR2 FQNEAQ (reference sequence). V was pared by 4 bases and J by 7 bases, with 5 bases of the junction left unmatched. Complete variable domain (other parts from reference TRBV7-9 and TRBJ2-1): DTGVSQNPRHKITKRGQNVTFRCDPISEHNRLYWYRQTLGQGPEFLTYFQNEAQLEKSRLLSDRFSAERPKGSFSTLEIQRTEQGDSAMYLCASSSDRGGNEQFFGPGTRLTVL.

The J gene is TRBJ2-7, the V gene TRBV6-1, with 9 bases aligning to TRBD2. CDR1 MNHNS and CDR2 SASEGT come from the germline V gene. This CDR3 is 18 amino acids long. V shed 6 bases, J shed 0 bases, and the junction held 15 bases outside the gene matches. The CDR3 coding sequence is TGTGCCAGCAGCAAATCGGGACTAGCACCCTCGAGCTCCTACGAGCAGTACTTC. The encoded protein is CASSKSGLAPSSSYEQYF.

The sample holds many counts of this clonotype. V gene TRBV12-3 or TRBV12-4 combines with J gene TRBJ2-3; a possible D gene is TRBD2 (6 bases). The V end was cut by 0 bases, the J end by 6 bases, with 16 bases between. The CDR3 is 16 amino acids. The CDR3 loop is CASSLAGGQAGDTQYF. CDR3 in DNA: TGTGCCAGCAGTTTAGCGGGAGGTCAGGCTGGGGATACGCAGTATTTT.

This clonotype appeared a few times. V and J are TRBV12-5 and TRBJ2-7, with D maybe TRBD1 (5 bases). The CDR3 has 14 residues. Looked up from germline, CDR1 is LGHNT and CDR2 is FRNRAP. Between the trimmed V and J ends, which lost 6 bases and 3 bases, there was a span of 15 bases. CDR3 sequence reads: CASGQGQGDYEQYF. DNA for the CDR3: TGTGCTAGTGGACAAGGACAAGGAGACTACGAGCAGTACTTC.

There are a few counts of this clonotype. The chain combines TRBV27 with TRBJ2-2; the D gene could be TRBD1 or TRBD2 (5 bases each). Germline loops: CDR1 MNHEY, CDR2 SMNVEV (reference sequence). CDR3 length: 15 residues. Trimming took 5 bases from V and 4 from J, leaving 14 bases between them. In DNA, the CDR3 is TGTGCCAGCAGTAGGCCGGGGACCCCCACCGGGGAGCTGTTTTTT. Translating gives CASSRPGTPTGELFF.

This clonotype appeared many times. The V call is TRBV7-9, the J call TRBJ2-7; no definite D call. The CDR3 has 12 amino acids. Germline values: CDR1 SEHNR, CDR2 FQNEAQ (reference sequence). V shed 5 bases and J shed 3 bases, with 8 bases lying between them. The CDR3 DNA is TGTGCCAGCAGCACTCAGGTCTACGAGCAGTACTTC. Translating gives CASSTQVYEQYF.

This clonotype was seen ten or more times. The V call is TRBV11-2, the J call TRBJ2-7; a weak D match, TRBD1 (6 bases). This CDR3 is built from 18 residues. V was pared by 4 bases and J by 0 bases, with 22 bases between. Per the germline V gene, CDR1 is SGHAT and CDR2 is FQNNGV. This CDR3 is CASSSHITGPSNSYEQYF. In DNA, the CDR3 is TGTGCCAGCAGCTCCCACATTACAGGGCCCAGTAACTCCTACGAGCAGTACTTC. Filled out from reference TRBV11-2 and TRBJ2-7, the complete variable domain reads EAGVAQSPRYKIIEKRQSVAFWCNPISGHATLYWYQQILGQGPKLLIQFQNNGVVDDSQLPKDRFSAERLKGVDSTLKIQPAKLEDSAVYLCASSSHITGPSNSYEQYFGPGTRLTVT.

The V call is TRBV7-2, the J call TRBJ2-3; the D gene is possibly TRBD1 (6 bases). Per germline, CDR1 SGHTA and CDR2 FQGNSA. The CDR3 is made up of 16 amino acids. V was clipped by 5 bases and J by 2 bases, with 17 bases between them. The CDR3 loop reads CASSPGQRKNTDTQYF. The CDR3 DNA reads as TGTGCCAGCAGCCCAGGACAGCGCAAAAACACAGATACGCAGTATTTT.

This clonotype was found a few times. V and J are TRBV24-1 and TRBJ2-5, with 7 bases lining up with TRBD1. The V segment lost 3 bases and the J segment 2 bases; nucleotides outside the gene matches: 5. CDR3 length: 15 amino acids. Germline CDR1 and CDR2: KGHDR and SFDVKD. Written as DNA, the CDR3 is TGTGCCACCAGTGATCCCGGACAGGAGCAAGAGACCCAGTACTTC. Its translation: CATSDPGQEQETQYF.